The 9 T cell receptor beta chains reported below all come from one sample, sequenced in a study of cytomegalovirus exposure and HLA in healthy donors. Primers for the PCR totalled 60 Vbeta and 13 Jbeta. This table comes from immunoSEQ multiplex PCR, and its TCRdb copy is limited to in-frame clones, with some not included. Of around 170,000 clones in the sample, around 78% were seen once. Material: PBMCs. These receptors all stem from a middle-aged man in good health and CMV-seronegative.

This clone has more than one count but fewer than ten. The chain is built from TRBV30 and TRBJ1-2, with 8 nucleotides matching TRBD1. Germline V gene lookup returns CDR1 GTSNPN and CDR2 SVGIG (reference sequence). This CDR3 has 12 residues. The CDR3 here is CAIQGAFYGYTF. The CDR3 DNA follows: TGTGCAATTCAGGGGGCCTTTTATGGCTACACCTTC.

V and J are TRBV2 and TRBJ2-2, with D perhaps TRBD1 (6 bases). Trimming removed 3 bases from V and 6 bases from J, with 8 bases in between. In germline, CDR1 is SNHLY, CDR2 FYNNEI. The CDR3 runs to 13 residues. CDR3 DNA sequence: TGTGCCAGCAGTGACAGGGGAGCCGGGGAGCTGTTTTTT. It codes for CASSDRGAGELFF.

The chain combines TRBV4-1 with TRBJ1-4; D may be TRBD1 (6 bases). Trimming took off 0 bases at V and 4 bases at J, with 12 bases between the two ends. The CDR3 extends over 16 amino acids. In germline, CDR1 is MGHRA, CDR2 YSYEKL. CDR3 nucleotides: TGCGCCAGCAGCCAAGAAGGGTCCAGGGGTAATGAAAAACTGTTTTTT. It codes for CASSQEGSRGNEKLFF.

The chain couples TRBV12-5 to TRBJ1-2; TRBD1 aligns across 7 bases. The ends lost 2 bases at V and 0 bases at J; junction bases unmatched: 9. The germline V gene encodes CDR1 LGHNT and CDR2 FRNRAP. CDR3 length: 17 amino acids. The CDR3 DNA follows: TGTGCTAGTGGTTTGTCATCCGGGACAGAGACTAACTATGGCTACACCTTC. Its protein product is CASGLSSGTETNYGYTF.

The V gene is TRBV7-9, the J gene TRBJ1-2, with D perhaps TRBD1 (6 bases). This CDR3 is 14 amino acids long. CDR1 SEHNR and CDR2 FQNEAQ come from the germline V gene (reference sequence). Trimming removed 5 bases at V and 0 bases at J, with 10 bases between. In DNA form, the CDR3 reads TGTGCCAGCAGCCTGGGACACCCTAACTATGGCTACACCTTC. This sequence encodes CASSLGHPNYGYTF.

The chain joins TRBV4-1 to TRBJ2-7, with 10 bases aligning to TRBD1. V gave up 4 bases and J gave up 5 bases; unmatched junction bases: 8. Germline CDR1 is MGHRA and CDR2 is YSYEKL. The CDR3 is made up of 15 amino acids. Written as DNA, the CDR3 is TGCGCCAGCAGCCCTACGGACAGGGGGATGGACGAGCAGTACTTC. Translated: CASSPTDRGMDEQYF.

This clone has only one observation. This rearrangement joins TRBV7-2 to TRBJ1-3, with D possibly matching TRBD1 (5 bases). CDR1 and CDR2 (germline): SGHTA, FQGNSA. Trimming cost V 3 bases and J 4 bases, with 10 bases left between them. This CDR3 has 14 amino acids. CDR3 DNA: TGTGCCAGCAGCTTGGTCAGGGCCGGAAACACCATATATTTT. This translates into CASSLVRAGNTIYF.

The chain has TRBV5-1 and TRBJ2-3; 7 bases line up with TRBD1. V trimming: 4 bases; J trimming: 0 bases; junction bases outside the gene matches: 8. In germline, CDR1 is SGHRS, CDR2 YFSETQ. The CDR3 is 16 residues long. The CDR3 DNA reads TGCGCCAGCAGCCCGACAGGGCCTACTAGCACAGATACGCAGTATTTT. This codes for CASSPTGPTSTDTQYF.

The chain uses TRBV27 and TRBJ1-2; a weak D match, TRBD1 (5 bases). V lost 1 base and J 5 bases, leaving 14 bases between the germline ends. This CDR3 is built from 15 residues. CDR1 is MNHEY, CDR2 SMNVEV, per germline (reference sequence). Written as DNA, the CDR3 is TGTGCCAGCAGTTTATTGGGGGGGGTCGAGTATGGCTACACCTTC. Encoded protein: CASSLLGGVEYGYTF.